At least ten counts were recorded for the clone carrying this TCR beta chain. Antigen unknown. This CDR3 contains 15 residues. Trimming took 3 bases from V and 5 from J; bases not matched to a gene: 10. The germline V gene has CDR1 DFQATT and CDR2 SNEGSKA (reference sequence). The source of the sample is a study of CD8 T cells in ankylosing spondylitis. Study-wide points: A TCR beta motif made of fewer than ten highly homologous variants seemed typical of ankylosing spondylitis blood. According to the report, clones linked to the disease were significantly enriched in matched synovial fluid samples taken from ankylosing spondylitis patients. Disease-associated clonotypes exhibited CD8+ identity and were relatively infrequent in peripheral blood.

Making use of molecular barcodes, quantitative 5'-RACE generated TCR beta libraries. In TCRdb, the 5' RACE reads were re-called with MiXCR into one record per CDR3 protein. Among 450,000 to 550,000 distinct CDR3 sequences listed, 5.3% were seen once. The chain links TRBV20-1 to TRBJ1-5; the match to TRBD1 covers 7 bases. This sequence was found in a male donor with ankylosing spondylitis. The sequenced sample was blood, either unsorted or a sorted T cell fraction (not recorded which). CDR3 nucleotides: TGCAGTGCTAGGGATAGACAGGGTCGGGATCAGCCCCAGCATTTT. It translates to CSARDRQGRDQPQHF.